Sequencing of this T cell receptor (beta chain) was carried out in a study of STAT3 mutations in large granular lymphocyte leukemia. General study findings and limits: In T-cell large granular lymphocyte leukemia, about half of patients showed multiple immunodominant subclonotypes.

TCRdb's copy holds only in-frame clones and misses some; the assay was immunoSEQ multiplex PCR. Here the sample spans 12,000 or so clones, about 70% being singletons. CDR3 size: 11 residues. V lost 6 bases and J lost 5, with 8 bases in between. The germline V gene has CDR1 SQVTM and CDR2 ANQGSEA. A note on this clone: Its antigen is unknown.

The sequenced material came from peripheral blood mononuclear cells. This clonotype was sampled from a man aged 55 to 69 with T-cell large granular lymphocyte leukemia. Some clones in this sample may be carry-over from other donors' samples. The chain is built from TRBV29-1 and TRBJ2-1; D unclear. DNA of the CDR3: TGCAGCGTCGCTTGGGACAATGAGCAGTTCTTC. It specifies CSVAWDNEQFF.